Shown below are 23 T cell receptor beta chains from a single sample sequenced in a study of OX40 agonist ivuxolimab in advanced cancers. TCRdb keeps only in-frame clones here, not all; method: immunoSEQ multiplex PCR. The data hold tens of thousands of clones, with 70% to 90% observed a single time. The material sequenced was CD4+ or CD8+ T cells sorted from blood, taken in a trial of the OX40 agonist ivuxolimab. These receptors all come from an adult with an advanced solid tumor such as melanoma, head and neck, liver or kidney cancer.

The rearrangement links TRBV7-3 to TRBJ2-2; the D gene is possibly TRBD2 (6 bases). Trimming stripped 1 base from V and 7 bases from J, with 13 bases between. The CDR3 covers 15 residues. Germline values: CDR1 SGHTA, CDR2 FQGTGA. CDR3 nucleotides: TGTGCCAGCAGCTTAAACCGAGCGGGTTACGGGGAGCTGTTTTTT. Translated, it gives CASSLNRAGYGELFF. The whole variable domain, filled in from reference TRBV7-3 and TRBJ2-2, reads GAGVSQTPSNKVTEKGKYVELRCDPISGHTALYWYRQSLGQGPEFLIYFQGTGAADDSGLPNDRFFAVRPEGSVSTLKIQRTERGDSAVYLCASSLNRAGYGELFFGEGSRLTVL.

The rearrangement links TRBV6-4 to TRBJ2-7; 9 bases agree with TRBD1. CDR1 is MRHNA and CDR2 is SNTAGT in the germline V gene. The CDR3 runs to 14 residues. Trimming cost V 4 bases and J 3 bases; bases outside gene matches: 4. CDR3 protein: CASSGGTGRYEQYF. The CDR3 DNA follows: TGTGCCAGCAGTGGGGGGACAGGGCGCTACGAGCAGTACTTC.

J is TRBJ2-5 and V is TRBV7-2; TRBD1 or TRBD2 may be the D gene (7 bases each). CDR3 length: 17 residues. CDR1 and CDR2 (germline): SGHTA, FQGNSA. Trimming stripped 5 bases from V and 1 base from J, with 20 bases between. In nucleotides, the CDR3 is TGTGCCAGCAGCCCCCGCCGACAGGGAGGGGGCCAAGAGACCCAGTACTTC. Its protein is CASSPRRQGGGQETQYF. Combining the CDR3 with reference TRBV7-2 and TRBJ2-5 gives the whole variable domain GAGVSQSPSNKVTEKGKDVELRCDPISGHTALYWYRQSLGQGLEFLIYFQGNSAPDKSGLPSDRFSAERTGGSVSTLTIQRTQQEDSAVYLCASSPRRQGGGQETQYFGPGTRLLVL.

CDR3 loop: CASTRGGNYEQYF. The DNA of the CDR3 is TGTGCCAGCACGAGAGGGGGGAACTACGAGCAGTACTTC. The gene calls are TRBV7-8 and TRBJ2-7; D may correspond to TRBD1 or TRBD2 (6 bases each). V lost 7 bases to trimming and J lost 3 bases, with 13 bases between them. Germline CDR1 SGHVS, CDR2 FQNEAQ. The CDR3 covers 13 residues. The variable domain in full, completed from reference TRBV7-8 and TRBJ2-7, reads GAGVSQSPRYKVAKRGQDVALRCDPISGHVSLFWYQQALGQGPEFLTYFQNEAQLDKSGLPSDRFFAERPEGSVSTLKIQRTQQEDSAVYLCASTRGGNYEQYFGPGTRLTVT.

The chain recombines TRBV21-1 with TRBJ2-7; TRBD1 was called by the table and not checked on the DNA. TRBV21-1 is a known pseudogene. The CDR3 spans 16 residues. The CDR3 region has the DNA TGTGCCAGCAGCACCGCCGGGACAGGGATTTTTTTCGAGCAGTACTTC. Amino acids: CASSTAGTGIFFEQYF.

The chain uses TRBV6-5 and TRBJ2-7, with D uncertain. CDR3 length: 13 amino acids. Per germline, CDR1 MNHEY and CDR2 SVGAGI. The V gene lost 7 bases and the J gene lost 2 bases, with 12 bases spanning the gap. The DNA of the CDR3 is TGTGCCAGCACCCCCGACGGAACCTACGAGCAGTACTTC. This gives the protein CASTPDGTYEQYF.

CDR3 amino acids: CSVTREPPYNEQFF. The CDR3 nucleotides read TGCAGCGTGACCCGGGAGCCTCCCTACAATGAGCAGTTCTTC. This chain joins TRBV29-1 and TRBJ2-1, with D possibly being TRBD2 (6 bases). CDR1 and CDR2 (germline): SQVTM, ANQGSEA. The V end was cut by 6 bases, the J end by 2 bases, with 14 bases between. The CDR3 length is 14 residues.

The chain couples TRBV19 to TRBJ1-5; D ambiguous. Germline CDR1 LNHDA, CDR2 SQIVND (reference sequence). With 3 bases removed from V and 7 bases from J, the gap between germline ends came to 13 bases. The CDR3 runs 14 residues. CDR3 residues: CASSMEGIGQPQHF. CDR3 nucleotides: TGTGCCAGTAGTATGGAAGGGATAGGGCAGCCCCAGCATTTT.

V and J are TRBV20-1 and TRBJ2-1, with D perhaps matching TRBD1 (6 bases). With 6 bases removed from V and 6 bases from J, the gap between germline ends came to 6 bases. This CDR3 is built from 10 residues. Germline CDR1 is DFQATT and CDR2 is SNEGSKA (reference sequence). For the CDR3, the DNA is TGCAGTGCAGGGGGCAATGAGCAGTTCTTC. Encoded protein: CSAGGNEQFF.

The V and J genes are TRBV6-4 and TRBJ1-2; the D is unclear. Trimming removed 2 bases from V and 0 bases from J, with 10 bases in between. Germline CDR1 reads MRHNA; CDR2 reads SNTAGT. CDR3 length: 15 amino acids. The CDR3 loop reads CASSDEAGANYGYTF. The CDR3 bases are TGTGCCAGCAGTGACGAGGCCGGAGCTAACTATGGCTACACCTTC.

CDR3 protein: CASSFLGPGTSGETQYF. The CDR3 region has the DNA TGTGCCAGCAGTTTTTTGGGCCCCGGGACTAGCGGTGAGACCCAGTACTTC. This sequence joins TRBV28 and TRBJ2-5; TRBD2 aligns across 11 bases. The trim removed 3 bases at V and 5 bases at J, leaving 11 bases unmatched. The CDR3 runs 17 residues. The germline CDR1 and CDR2 sequences are MDHEN and SYDVKM.

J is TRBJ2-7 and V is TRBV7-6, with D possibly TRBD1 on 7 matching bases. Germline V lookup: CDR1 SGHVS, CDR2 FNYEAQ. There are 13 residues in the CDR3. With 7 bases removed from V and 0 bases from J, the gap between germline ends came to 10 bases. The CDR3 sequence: CASTEGASYEQYF. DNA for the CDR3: TGTGCCAGCACGGAGGGGGCCTCCTACGAGCAGTACTTC. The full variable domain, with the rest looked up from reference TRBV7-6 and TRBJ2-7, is GAGVSQSPRYKVTKRGQDVALRCDPISGHVSLYWYRQALGQGPEFLTYFNYEAQQDKSGLPNDRFSAERPEGSISTLTIQRTEQRDSAMYRCASTEGASYEQYFGPGTRLTVT.

CDR3 in amino acids: CASSLAGFYNEQFF. In DNA, the CDR3 is TGTGCCAGCAGCTTAGCAGGATTCTACAATGAGCAGTTCTTC. The rearrangement uses TRBV11-1 and TRBJ2-1, with D hard to call. The germline CDR1 and CDR2 sequences are SGHAT and FQDESV (reference sequence). V shed 0 bases and J shed 3 bases, with 6 bases lying between them. The length of the CDR3 is 14 residues.

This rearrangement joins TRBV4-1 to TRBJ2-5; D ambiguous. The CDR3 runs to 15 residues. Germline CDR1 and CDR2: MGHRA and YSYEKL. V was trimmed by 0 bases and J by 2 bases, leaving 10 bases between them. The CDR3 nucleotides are TGCGCCAGCAGCCAAGATCCTGAGGATCAAGAGACCCAGTACTTC. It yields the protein CASSQDPEDQETQYF.

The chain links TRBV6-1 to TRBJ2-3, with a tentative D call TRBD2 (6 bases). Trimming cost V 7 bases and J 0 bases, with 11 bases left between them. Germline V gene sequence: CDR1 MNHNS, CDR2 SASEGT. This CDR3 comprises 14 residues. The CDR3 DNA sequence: TGTGCCAGCACCACAGCGGGTAGCACAGATACGCAGTATTTT. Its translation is CASTTAGSTDTQYF.

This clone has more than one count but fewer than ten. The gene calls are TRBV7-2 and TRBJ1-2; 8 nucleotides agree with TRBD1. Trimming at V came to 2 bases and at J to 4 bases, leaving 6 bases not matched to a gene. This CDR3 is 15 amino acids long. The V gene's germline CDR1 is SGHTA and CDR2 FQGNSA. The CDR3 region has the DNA TGTGCCAGCAGCTTATTGCCGACAGGGGCCTATGGCTACACCTTC. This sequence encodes CASSLLPTGAYGYTF.

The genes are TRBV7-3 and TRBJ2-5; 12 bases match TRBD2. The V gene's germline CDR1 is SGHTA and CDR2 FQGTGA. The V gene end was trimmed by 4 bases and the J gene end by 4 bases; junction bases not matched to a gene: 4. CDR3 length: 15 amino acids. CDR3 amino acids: CASSSGLAGGETQYF. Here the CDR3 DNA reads TGTGCCAGCAGCTCGGGACTAGCGGGTGGAGAGACCCAGTACTTC.

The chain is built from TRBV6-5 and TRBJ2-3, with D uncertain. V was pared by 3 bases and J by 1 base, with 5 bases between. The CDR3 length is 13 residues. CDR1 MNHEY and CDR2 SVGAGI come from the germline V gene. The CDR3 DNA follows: TGTGCCAGCAGTTATGCGGGCACAGATACGCAGTATTTT. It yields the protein CASSYAGTDTQYF.

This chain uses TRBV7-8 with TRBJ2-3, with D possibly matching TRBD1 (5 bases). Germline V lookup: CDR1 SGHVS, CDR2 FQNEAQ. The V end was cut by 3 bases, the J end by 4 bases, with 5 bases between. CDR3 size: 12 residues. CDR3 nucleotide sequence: TGTGCCAGCAGCTTCAGGGCAGATACGCAGTATTTT. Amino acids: CASSFRADTQYF.

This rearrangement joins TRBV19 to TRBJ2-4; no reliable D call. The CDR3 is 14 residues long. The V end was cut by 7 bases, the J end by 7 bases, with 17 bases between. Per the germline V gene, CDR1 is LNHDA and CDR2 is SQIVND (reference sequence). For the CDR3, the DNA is TGTGCCAGTACCCTGGACCTAGACTCTAACATTCAGTACTTC. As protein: CASTLDLDSNIQYF.

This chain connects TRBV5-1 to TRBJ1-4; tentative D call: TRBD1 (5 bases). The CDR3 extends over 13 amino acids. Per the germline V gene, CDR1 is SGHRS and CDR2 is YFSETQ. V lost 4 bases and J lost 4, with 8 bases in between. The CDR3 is CASSTGVNEKLFF. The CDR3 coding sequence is TGCGCCAGCAGCACGGGGGTTAATGAAAAACTGTTTTTT.

CDR3 sequence reads: CASSLGGSTYEQYF. For the CDR3, the DNA is TGCGCCAGCAGCTTGGGGGGGTCTACCTACGAGCAGTACTTC. V gene TRBV5-1 combines with J gene TRBJ2-7, with D possibly being TRBD1 or TRBD2 (5 bases each). Germline CDR1 SGHRS, CDR2 YFSETQ. Trimming stripped 0 bases from V and 2 bases from J, with 9 bases between. This CDR3 is built from 14 residues.

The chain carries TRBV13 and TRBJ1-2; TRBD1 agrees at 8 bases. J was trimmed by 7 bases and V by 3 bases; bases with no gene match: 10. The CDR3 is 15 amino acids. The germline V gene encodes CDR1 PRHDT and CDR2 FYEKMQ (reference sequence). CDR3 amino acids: CASSFLTGGRSGYTF. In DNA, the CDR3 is TGTGCCAGCAGCTTCCTTACAGGGGGAAGGAGTGGCTACACCTTC.